Listed below are T cell receptor beta chains from one sample, sequenced in a study of TIL therapy for anti-PD-1-resistant metastatic lung cancer. TCRdb keeps only in-frame clones here, not all; method: immunoSEQ multiplex PCR. Among approximately 97,000 clones, 55% to 75% were seen once, and the ten largest hold roughly 9.7%. The material sequenced was tumor tissue, taken at baseline. The source of these receptors is a person between 25 and 80 years old with non-small cell lung cancer. CDR3s include the opening cysteine and the closing phenylalanine or tryptophan. Each record gives: CDR3 DNA, CDR3 protein, J gene, V gene, D gene, clone size. The D gene is left open where the match is weak. Not every row has a clone size; where given, it reads once, few, many or a size class.

TGCGCCAGCAAATCCCAAGAGACCCAGTACTTC CASKSQETQYF TRBJ2-5 TRBV5-1 NA many
TGTGCCAGCAGCAAAGAGGGGGATCTCTCTGGGGCCAACGTCCTGACTTTC CASSKEGDLSGANVLTF TRBJ2-6 TRBV21-1 NA once
TGCGCCAGCAGCCAAGATCACCAGGCCGGGGAGCTGTTTTTT CASSQDHQAGELFF TRBJ2-2 TRBV4-3 NA NA
TGTGCCATCCAAAAACACAGCTACGAGCAGTACTTC CAIQKHSYEQYF TRBJ2-7 TRBV24-1 NA NA
TGTGCCAGCAGCTACTCTCTAGCGGTCCTGACGGTCTACGAGCAGTACTTC CASSYSLAVLTVYEQYF TRBJ2-7 TRBV7-3 TRBD2 NA
TGCGCCAGCAGTCAACCCAAGGACTCCGCAGATACGCAGTATTTT CASSQPKDSADTQYF TRBJ2-3 TRBV23-1 NA NA
TGCGCCAGCAGCCAAGGGGGAGTTCAAGAGACCCAGTACTTC CASSQGGVQETQYF TRBJ2-5 TRBV4-1 NA NA
TGTGCCAGTAGTTCGGTGGCCTTAATCACCGGGGAGCTGTTTTTT CASSSVALITGELFF TRBJ2-2 TRBV19 NA NA
TGCAGCGTTGTAGGGGCGTACGAGCAGTACTTC CSVVGAYEQYF TRBJ2-7 TRBV29-1 NA NA
TGTGCGGCGAGGGACGTTGTGTCAAGCACAGATACGCAGTATTTT CAARDVVSSTDTQYF TRBJ2-3 TRBV19 NA NA
TGTGCCAGCAGTCCCGCAACGGGCCATAGCAATCAGCCCCAGCATTTT CASSPATGHSNQPQHF TRBJ1-5 TRBV28 NA NA
TGTGCCAGCAGTCAGACAGCTTATGGCTACACCTTC CASSQTAYGYTF TRBJ1-2 TRBV28 NA NA
TGCGCCAGCAGCCCCCAACTAGCGGGGACAGATACGCAGTATTTT CASSPQLAGTDTQYF TRBJ2-3 TRBV5-1 TRBD2 NA
TGTGCCATCAGTGAACAGCTTAGCAATCAGCCCCAGCATTTT CAISEQLSNQPQHF TRBJ1-5 TRBV10-3 NA NA
TGTGCCAGCAGCTTAGGGGGCTCACGGGGAAAACTGTTTTTT CASSLGGSRGKLFF TRBJ1-4 TRBV11-2 NA few
TGTGCCAGCAGTGGGGGCTATGGCTACACCTTC CASSGGYGYTF TRBJ1-2 TRBV6-2/TRBV6-3 NA medium-sized
TGTGCCAGCAGTTTGGGGGGAAAGCAGTTCTTC CASSLGGKQFF TRBJ2-1 TRBV12-3/TRBV12-4 NA NA
TGCGCCAGCAGCTTGGATGGAGACTATAATTCACCCCTCCACTTT CASSLDGDYNSPLHF TRBJ1-6 TRBV5-1 NA NA
TGCGCCAGCAGCTACTATCCGGGGGACAGGGGCGAGCAGTACTTC CASSYYPGDRGEQYF TRBJ2-7 TRBV5-1 TRBD1 NA
TGTGCCAGCCAAACCGTACAGGGAAATAACTATGGCTACACCTTC CASQTVQGNNYGYTF TRBJ1-2 TRBV13 NA few
TGTGCCACCAGCAGAGATTACCTCGAGCAGTACTTC CATSRDYLEQYF TRBJ2-7 TRBV15 NA NA
TGCGCCAGCAGCCAAGAGATCCCCTACGAGCAGTACTTC CASSQEIPYEQYF TRBJ2-7 TRBV4-3 NA NA
TGTGCCAGCAGCTTAGGTCTACTAGCCAAAAACATTCAGTACTTC CASSLGLLAKNIQYF TRBJ2-4 TRBV7-2 NA once
TGTGCCAGCAGCCAAAGGAGAGGGATGCATGAGCAGTTCTTC CASSQRRGMHEQFF TRBJ2-1 TRBV7-9 NA few
TGTGCCAGCAGCTTAGGCGGGATATACACAGATACGCAGTATTTT CASSLGGIYTDTQYF TRBJ2-3 TRBV11-3 NA few
TGCGCCAGCGGGGACAGGGTACCCTCTGGGGCCAACGTCCTGACTTTC CASGDRVPSGANVLTF TRBJ2-6 TRBV23-1 TRBD1 NA
TGCAGCGTAGCATCCCATAGCAATCAGCCCCAGCATTTT CSVASHSNQPQHF TRBJ1-5 TRBV29-1 NA NA
TGCGCCAGCAGCTCCCAACAGGGGGCAGGGGAGACCCAGTACTTC CASSSQQGAGETQYF TRBJ2-5 TRBV5-1 TRBD1 NA
TGTGCCAGCAGCTTAGGTGGAGGGGGCACAGATACGCAGTATTTT CASSLGGGGTDTQYF TRBJ2-3 TRBV7-9 NA NA
TGTGCCAGCAGCCGTAAAGCCCAGGGGGAGCAGTACTTC CASSRKAQGEQYF TRBJ2-7 TRBV7-8 NA once